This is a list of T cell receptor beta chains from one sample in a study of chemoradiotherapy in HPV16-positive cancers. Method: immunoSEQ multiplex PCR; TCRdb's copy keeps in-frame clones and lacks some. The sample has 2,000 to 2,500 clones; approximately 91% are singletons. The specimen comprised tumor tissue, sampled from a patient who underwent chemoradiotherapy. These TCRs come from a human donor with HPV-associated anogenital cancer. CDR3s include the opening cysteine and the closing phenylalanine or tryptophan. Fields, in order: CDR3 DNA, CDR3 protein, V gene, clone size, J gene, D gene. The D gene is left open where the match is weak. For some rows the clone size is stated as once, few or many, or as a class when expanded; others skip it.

TGTGCCAGCAGTTTGGCGGGGGGCTACGAGCAGTACTTC	CASSLAGGYEQYF	TRBV27	few	TRBJ2-7	TRBD2
TGTGCCAGCAGCGGGGTGGGGGGGACAGATACGCAGTATTTT	CASSGVGGTDTQYF	TRBV6-1	NA	TRBJ2-3	TRBD2
TGTGCCAGCAGTGTATCCCGGGGAGGAGAGTCGTCACCCCTCCACTTT	CASSVSRGGESSPLHF	TRBV6-1	NA	TRBJ1-6	NA
TGTGCCAGCAGTGGGACAGGAGGGAATTCACCCCTCCACTTT	CASSGTGGNSPLHF	TRBV2	once	TRBJ1-6	TRBD1
TGTGCCAGCAGTTCCGGCCTTAACAGGAACACTGAAGCTTTCTTT	CASSSGLNRNTEAFF	TRBV6-6	NA	TRBJ1-1	NA
TGTGCCAGCAGCTTAACCTACTTCGCGATGAACACTGAAGCTTTCTTT	CASSLTYFAMNTEAFF	TRBV7-9	NA	TRBJ1-1	NA
TGTGCCAGCAGCCTAGTGGCGGAGGGTTCGGGGTACGAGCAGTACTTC	CASSLVAEGSGYEQYF	TRBV7-2	NA	TRBJ2-7	NA
TGTGCCAGTAGTATAGATCTAGGGGGCTACGAGCAGTACTTC	CASSIDLGGYEQYF	TRBV19	NA	TRBJ2-7	NA
TGTGCCAGCAGTGGCTGGGCAATTCAAGAGACCCAGTACTTC	CASSGWAIQETQYF	TRBV25-1	NA	TRBJ2-5	NA
TGCGCCAGCAGCTGGTCCAGGGGATCGTTAGAGACCCAGTACTTC	CASSWSRGSLETQYF	TRBV4-1	few	TRBJ2-5	NA
TGCAGCGTTGAACGCGGGACAGGGCGTACCTACGAGCAGTACTTC	CSVERGTGRTYEQYF	TRBV29-1	NA	TRBJ2-7	TRBD1
TGTGCCAGTAGTCCCCGGGGGACAGTCGCCTACGAGCAGTACTTC	CASSPRGTVAYEQYF	TRBV19	NA	TRBJ2-7	NA
TGTGCCTGGAGTGTACGCCTGTCTAGCACAGATACGCAGTATTTT	CAWSVRLSSTDTQYF	TRBV30	NA	TRBJ2-3	NA
TGTGCCAGCAGCTTAGGGGGTAATTCACCCCTCCACTTT	CASSLGGNSPLHF	TRBV7-8	NA	TRBJ1-6	NA
TGTGCCACCAGCAGTGACGGACAGGGAGGGACTGAAGCTTTCTTT	CATSSDGQGGTEAFF	TRBV15	NA	TRBJ1-1	TRBD1
TGTGCCAGCAGTTACGAGGGCGTGGAAGAGACCCAGTACTTC	CASSYEGVEETQYF	TRBV6-6	once	TRBJ2-5	NA
TGTGCTAGCAGCCCGGGACACGGGTTCTACGAGCAGTACTTC	CASSPGHGFYEQYF	TRBV7-7	NA	TRBJ2-7	NA
TGTGCCAGCAGCTCGGGACAGGTTGCAACTAATGAAAAACTGTTTTTT	CASSSGQVATNEKLFF	TRBV5-4	NA	TRBJ1-4	TRBD1
TGTGCCAGTAGGAAAACACAGGATAATTCACCCCTCCACTTT	CASRKTQDNSPLHF	TRBV19	NA	TRBJ1-6	NA
TGTGCCAGCAGCCCCTCCGAGGGGGCCGGGGAGCTGTTTTTT	CASSPSEGAGELFF	TRBV6-5	NA	TRBJ2-2	NA
TGCGCCAGCACCCAGGAGGGGGGTTCACCCCTCCACTTT	CASTQEGGSPLHF	TRBV5-1	NA	TRBJ1-6	NA
TGTGCCAGCAGTGGACAGGGATGGGGCGATGAGCAGTTCTTC	CASSGQGWGDEQFF	TRBV27	once	TRBJ2-1	TRBD1
TGTGCCAGCAGTCCGGCGTGGGGACTGAACACAGATACGCAGTATTTT	CASSPAWGLNTDTQYF	TRBV28	NA	TRBJ2-3	NA
TGTGCCACGACTACTAGCGGGGGAAGCACAGATACGCAGTATTTT	CATTTSGGSTDTQYF	TRBV15	NA	TRBJ2-3	TRBD2
TGTGCCAGTAGCCTGCAGGTGTCTGCTGGAAACACCATATATTTT	CASSLQVSAGNTIYF	TRBV19	NA	TRBJ1-3	NA
TGTGCCAGCAGGGGACAGCCATATGGCTACACCTTC	CASRGQPYGYTF	TRBV2	NA	TRBJ1-2	TRBD1
TGCGCCAGCAGCCAAGACGCAACCGGGACAGGGTTCCATGAGCAGTTCTTC	CASSQDATGTGFHEQFF	TRBV4-3	NA	TRBJ2-1	TRBD1
TGTGCCAGCAGCTTGGTAGATCAGGACGAGCAGTTCTTC	CASSLVDQDEQFF	TRBV5-6	NA	TRBJ2-1	NA
TGCGCCAGCGGCCCGCAGGGATTTATATATGGCTACACCTTC	CASGPQGFIYGYTF	TRBV5-1	NA	TRBJ1-2	NA
TGTGCTAGCAGCCAGGACGAAACCCAGCCCCAGCATTTT	CASSQDETQPQHF	TRBV7-7	NA	TRBJ1-5	NA
TGTGCAAGGAGGGGGGCCTATGGCTACACCTTC	CARRGAYGYTF	TRBV30	NA	TRBJ1-2	NA
TGTGCCAGCAGCTTAGTATCAGGGGGGATCTACACCTTC	CASSLVSGGIYTF	TRBV7-9	NA	TRBJ1-2	TRBD1
TGTGCCAGCAGCTTCTTAAACAACTATGGCTACACCTTC	CASSFLNNYGYTF	TRBV5-8	NA	TRBJ1-2	NA
TGTGCCAGCAGCCCAGCGGGGCCCTCCTACGAGCAGTACTTC	CASSPAGPSYEQYF	TRBV5-4	NA	TRBJ2-7	TRBD2
TGTGCCAGCAGGTTAGACAGATCGAACACCGGGGAGCTGTTTTTT	CASRLDRSNTGELFF	TRBV6-5	NA	TRBJ2-2	NA
TGTGCCAGCAGTGACCTCTCTGGGGCCAACGTCCTGACTTTC	CASSDLSGANVLTF	TRBV2	once	TRBJ2-6	NA
TGCGCCAGCAGCCCCAGGGACAGGACCTCCTACGAGCAGTACTTC	CASSPRDRTSYEQYF	TRBV5-1	NA	TRBJ2-7	TRBD1
TGTGCCAGCAGCGACGGGGGACTCCTCACAGATACGCAGTATTTT	CASSDGGLLTDTQYF	TRBV6-4	NA	TRBJ2-3	NA
TGTGCCAGCTCATACGACCTGGGGAACAATGAGCAGTTCTTC	CASSYDLGNNEQFF	TRBV18	NA	TRBJ2-1	NA
TGTGCCAGCAGCTTAGTAGTGGCAGACATGGGCTACACCTTC	CASSLVVADMGYTF	TRBV7-9	NA	TRBJ1-2	NA
TGTGCCTGGAGTGTAATGTGGGGCTTGGGGAACGAGCAGTACTTC	CAWSVMWGLGNEQYF	TRBV30	once	TRBJ2-7	NA
TGTGCCTCACAGAAAAGCTATGGCTACACCTTC	CASQKSYGYTF	TRBV30	NA	TRBJ1-2	NA
TGTGCCAGCAGCTTAGATCGAACATCTAAATCCCCCTATGGCTACACCTTC	CASSLDRTSKSPYGYTF	TRBV11-3	once	TRBJ1-2	NA
TGTGCCAGCAGTTTGGCGGGGGGCCGGGAGACCCAGTACTTC	CASSLAGGRETQYF	TRBV27	NA	TRBJ2-5	TRBD2
TGTGCCAGCAGCTTGGGGGGGACTAGCGGACAGCAGTACTTC	CASSLGGTSGQQYF	TRBV5-4	NA	TRBJ2-7	TRBD2
TGTGCCATCAGTGAGTCAATGATGGGGGGCACTGAAGCTTTCTTT	CAISESMMGGTEAFF	TRBV10-3	NA	TRBJ1-1	NA
TGTGCCAGCAGCTCAACCCGCGCAGACCGCTATGGCTACACCTTC	CASSSTRADRYGYTF	TRBV7-9	NA	TRBJ1-2	NA
TGTGCCATCAGTGACGGGGGTCTAGGCACAGATACGCAGTATTTT	CAISDGGLGTDTQYF	TRBV10-3	NA	TRBJ2-3	NA
TGTGCCAGCAGCCAATACAGGGACACTGAAGCTTTCTTT	CASSQYRDTEAFF	TRBV7-2	NA	TRBJ1-1	NA
TGCGCCAGCAGCTGGACAGGGGGCACAGATACGCAGTATTTT	CASSWTGGTDTQYF	TRBV5-1	NA	TRBJ2-3	TRBD1
TGTGCCAGCACCAACAGGGGGCTAAATGAAAAACTGTTTTTT	CASTNRGLNEKLFF	TRBV6-5	NA	TRBJ1-4	TRBD1
TGTGCCAGCAGCAGAGGGGGGGCCCAGCATTTT	CASSRGGAQHF	TRBV7-2	NA	TRBJ1-5	NA
TGTGCCAGCACTCCCGCGGGACAGGGTACCAATGAGCAGTTCTTC	CASTPAGQGTNEQFF	TRBV25-1	NA	TRBJ2-1	TRBD1
TGTGCCTGGAGTCGGGACACGGGTTCACCCCTCCACTTT	CAWSRDTGSPLHF	TRBV30	NA	TRBJ1-6	NA
TGTGCCAGCAGTGAACTAGGGAGCTCCTATAATTCACCCCTCCACTTT	CASSELGSSYNSPLHF	TRBV2	NA	TRBJ1-6	NA
TGCAGCGTTGAGACGGGCGTTCAAGATACGCAGTATTTT	CSVETGVQDTQYF	TRBV29-1	NA	TRBJ2-3	NA
TGTGCCAGCAGTCGTTCGGGGGGGGGTGGCAATCAGCCCCAGCATTTT	CASSRSGGGGNQPQHF	TRBV2	NA	TRBJ1-5	NA